Listed below are T cell receptor beta chains from one sample, sequenced in a study of blood T cell repertoires in COVID-19. Clones were sequenced by immunoSEQ multiplex PCR, and TCRdb holds only the in-frame ones, with some missing. The sample consists of fewer than 500,000 clones, 70% to 90% of them appearing once. The sequenced sample was PBMCs or T cells enriched from blood (not recorded which). These receptors were collected from a woman younger than 30 with acute COVID-19. The CDR3 runs from the conserved cysteine through the conserved F or W. Clone size is shown for a subset of rows, as once, few, many or a class of expanded clone.

V gene	clone size	J gene	CDR3 protein
TRBV7-8	once	TRBJ2-7	CASSKGRWGHEQYF
TRBV19	few	TRBJ2-6	CASSGAGGQTGANVLTF
TRBV4-1	NA	TRBJ1-1	CASSYTNKNTEAFF
TRBV18	NA	TRBJ2-7	CASSLDRGSYEQYF
TRBV6-5	NA	TRBJ1-3	CASSATDNGNTIYF
TRBV9	once	TRBJ2-1	CASSVGSPHYNEQFF
TRBV18	NA	TRBJ1-2	CASSEGPYRDYGYTF
TRBV4-1	NA	TRBJ2-4	CASSQAGLKEYIQYF
TRBV7-9	NA	TRBJ1-2	CASSLYSHTF
TRBV5-4	NA	TRBJ1-3	CASSLDNSGNTIYF
TRBV27	NA	TRBJ2-3	CASSPKPWTSGSTDTQYF
TRBV29-1	few	TRBJ2-2	CSASEAGELFF
TRBV7-9	NA	TRBJ1-4	CASSKRQGVDEKLFF
TRBV7-6	few	TRBJ2-1	CASSLPGSDEQFF
TRBV12-3/TRBV12-4	NA	TRBJ1-6	CASSVTGVSPLHF
TRBV19	NA	TRBJ1-5	CASSIDQGGSNQPQHF
TRBV18	few	TRBJ1-1	CASSRDRNTEAFF
TRBV5-5	NA	TRBJ2-7	CASSATGTSGTYEQYF
TRBV19	once	TRBJ1-2	CASGVGGDFYGYTF
TRBV15	once	TRBJ2-5	CATSSPQRGGETQYF
TRBV10-3	NA	TRBJ2-7	CATGANAYEQYF
TRBV11-2	NA	TRBJ2-1	CASSWLAGAGAYNEQFF
TRBV7-3	once	TRBJ2-3	CASRRTGVNTDTQYF
TRBV10-3	NA	TRBJ2-1	CAISESSSYNEQFF
TRBV7-3	once	TRBJ1-1	CASSPQAGSGTEAFF
TRBV6-5	NA	TRBJ2-5	CASSSKWSRETQYF
TRBV9	NA	TRBJ2-1	CASSGQTGGPSYNEQFF
TRBV3-1/TRBV3-2	once	TRBJ2-7	CASNRAGTSGPWAHEQYF
TRBV5-1	NA	TRBJ1-1	CASSLGGGRGNTEAFF
TRBV6-5	NA	TRBJ2-2	CASIRGRGNTGELFF
TRBV5-3	NA	TRBJ2-2	CARSVDGGRPNGAIGTGELFF
TRBV3-1/TRBV3-2	NA	TRBJ2-5	CASSQGEGKTQYF
TRBV5-6	NA	TRBJ2-6	CASSRTGTGANVLTF
TRBV7-8	NA	TRBJ1-6	CASSPTGGESYNSPLHF
TRBV20-1	NA	TRBJ2-4	CSASTQRGANMAKNIQYF
TRBV30	NA	TRBJ2-7	CAWSVLAASAYEQYF
TRBV9	NA	TRBJ1-2	CASRQGTRHGYTF
TRBV10-3	once	TRBJ1-1	CAISGTGKAEAFF
TRBV6-5	NA	TRBJ2-6	CASSNSGANVLTF
TRBV4-3	NA	TRBJ2-7	CASSQTDRDSYEQYF
TRBV20-1	NA	TRBJ2-1	CSAVGGGEQFF
TRBV6-2/TRBV6-3	NA	TRBJ2-7	CASSHRASEQYF
TRBV5-1	NA	TRBJ2-7	CASSLVAGETYEQYF
TRBV28	NA	TRBJ2-7	CASSPLGSYEQYF
TRBV7-9	NA	TRBJ1-2	CASSLGQETNLYGYTF
TRBV7-3	NA	TRBJ2-1	CASSSTSGGNEQFF
TRBV28	once	TRBJ2-3	CASSLMSVADTQYF
TRBV7-9	NA	TRBJ1-5	CASSLGQGSQPQHF
TRBV15	NA	TRBJ2-1	CATSRDLGRYNEQFF
TRBV4-3	NA	TRBJ2-7	CASGEGNEQYF
TRBV5-4	NA	TRBJ1-6	CASSKDRSNSPLHF
TRBV7-2	NA	TRBJ1-2	CASSPRVRDRGDYGYTF